The 26 T cell receptor beta chains reported below all come from one sample, sequenced in a study of blood T cell repertoires in COVID-19. The method was immunoSEQ multiplex PCR; TCRdb's version includes in-frame clones alone and lacks a portion of them. The sample includes roughly 300,000 clones, 83% seen only once; the top ten take 7.5% to 10%. The sample consisted of peripheral blood. These receptors came from a woman aged 45-60 years who had recovered from COVID-19.

This chain uses TRBV11-2 with TRBJ1-5, with D unclear. Germline CDR1 and CDR2: SGHAT and FQNNGV. Trimming took off 1 base at V and 4 bases at J, with 5 bases between the two ends. The CDR3 has 13 residues. CDR3 DNA sequence: TGTGCCAGCAGCTTAGGGCAGAATCAGCCCCAGCATTTT. Translation: CASSLGQNQPQHF.

This clone is a singleton in its sample. This chain joins TRBV19 and TRBJ2-7, with 8 bases aligning to TRBD2. The CDR3 loop spans 14 amino acids. V shed 5 bases, J shed 2 bases, and the junction held 5 bases outside the gene matches. Germline values: CDR1 LNHDA, CDR2 SQIVND (reference sequence). CDR3 in DNA: TGTGCCAGTAGTGCCCGGGGGGGTACCTACGAGCAGTACTTC. It specifies CASSARGGTYEQYF.

The chain joins TRBV6-5 to TRBJ1-2, with TRBD1 identical over 8 bases. This CDR3 has 12 amino acids. V dropped 6 bases and J dropped 8; count of bases not matched to a gene: 5. The germline CDR1 and CDR2 sequences are MNHEY and SVGAGI. CDR3 nucleotides: TGTGCCAGCAGCGGGGACAGGAGGGGCTACACCTTC. This sequence encodes CASSGDRRGYTF.

The CDR3 DNA reads TGTGCCAGCCGACAGGATAGCAATCAGCCCCAGCATTTT. It translates to CASRQDSNQPQHF. The V call is TRBV7-2, the J call TRBJ1-5, with D perhaps matching TRBD1 (6 bases). The V end was cut by 8 bases, the J end by 0 bases, with 8 bases between. The germline gives CDR1 SGHTA, CDR2 FQGNSA. The CDR3 sequence is 13 residues long.

The gene calls are TRBV2 and TRBJ2-2; D remains ambiguous. The V and J ends lost 7 bases and 1 base respectively, with 4 bases between them. Germline assignment: CDR1 SNHLY and CDR2 FYNNEI. There are 12 residues in the CDR3. As DNA, the CDR3 is TGTGCCAGCACAGGGAACACCGGGGAGCTGTTTTTT. Protein sequence: CASTGNTGELFF.

This chain joins TRBV3-1 (or the pseudogene TRBV3-2) and TRBJ1-1; 7 positions agree with TRBD1. The CDR3 covers 15 residues. Germline-derived CDR1 and CDR2 are LGHDT and YNNKEL (reference sequence). J gave up 6 bases and V 4 bases, and 11 bases lay outside the gene matches. The CDR3: CASSPAPGGPPEAFF. In DNA form, the CDR3 reads TGTGCCAGCAGCCCCGCGCCAGGGGGGCCCCCTGAAGCTTTCTTT.

A word on this clone: The sample carries other DNA sequences with the same CDR3. The chain recombines TRBV5-4 with TRBJ2-1, with 10 bases fitting TRBD2. Looked up from germline, CDR1 is SGHNT and CDR2 is YYREEE (reference sequence). With V trimmed by 4 bases and J by 7 bases, 8 bases remained unmatched. The CDR3 has 15 amino acids. DNA of the CDR3: TGTGCCAGCAGCCCGCGACTAGCGGGCCTTAATGAGCAGTTCTTC. The encoded protein is CASSPRLAGLNEQFF.

The chain has TRBV5-4 and TRBJ2-4; 8 nucleotides line up with TRBD1. In germline, CDR1 is SGHNT, CDR2 YYREEE (reference sequence). The CDR3 is 16 amino acids. J gave up 8 bases and V 5 bases, and 15 bases lay outside the gene matches. The CDR3 DNA is TGTGCCAGCAGTCTTCCGGGACTGCAGACAGGGGACATTCAGTACTTC. Translating it yields CASSLPGLQTGDIQYF.

This sequence joins TRBV18 and TRBJ2-7; D is possibly TRBD2 (6 bases). The CDR3 has 13 amino acids. CDR1 is KGHSH, CDR2 LQKENI, per germline. Deletions cut 3 bases from V and 7 bases from J, with 13 bases between. The CDR3 protein is CASSPREVGEQYF. CDR3 DNA: TGTGCCAGCTCACCCAGGGAGGTAGGGGAGCAGTACTTC.

This clone was seen a single time. The V call is TRBV29-1, the J call TRBJ1-1, with 10 nucleotides matching TRBD1. Germline CDR1 and CDR2: SQVTM and ANQGSEA. The CDR3 is 13 amino acids. The CDR3 region has the DNA TGCAGTGGAAAGGAGGGACAGGGGACTGAAGCTTTCTTT. Its translation: CSGKEGQGTEAFF.

This clone was detected a few times. This same CDR3 is encoded by further DNA sequences in the sample. The rearrangement joins TRBV4-1 to TRBJ1-5; maybe TRBD1 (5 bases). Germline lookup yields CDR1 MGHRA and CDR2 YSYEKL. Trimming stripped 1 base from V and 1 base from J, with 11 bases between. The CDR3 consists of 16 residues. CDR3 coding DNA: TGCGCCAGCAGCCAAGCAGGGCGAGGAAGCAATCAGCCCCAGCATTTT. Amino acid sequence: CASSQAGRGSNQPQHF.

The gene calls are TRBV2 and TRBJ1-3; weak D call: TRBD1 (6 bases). V was pared by 10 bases and J by 0 bases, with 22 bases between. Germline CDR1 SNHLY, CDR2 FYNNEI. The CDR3 spans 17 residues. In nucleotides, the CDR3 is TGTGCCACCAAGACAGGTTCTTCAATTCCCTCTGGAAACACCATATATTTT. As protein: CATKTGSSIPSGNTIYF.

The gene calls are TRBV7-2 and TRBJ2-4; 10 nucleotides match TRBD1. CDR1 is SGHTA, CDR2 FQGNSA, per germline. The CDR3 runs to 16 residues. V lost 5 bases and J lost 9; bases outside the gene matches: 13. This CDR3 is CASSLDRGGWAGIQYF. In nucleotides, the CDR3 is TGTGCCAGCAGCCTGGACAGGGGGGGGTGGGCCGGCATTCAGTACTTC.

J is TRBJ2-7 and V is TRBV6-2 or TRBV6-3; 10 bases are shared with TRBD2. CDR1 and CDR2 from the germline V gene are MNHEY and SVGEGT. The CDR3 extends over 14 amino acids. Unmatched junction bases numbered 4, after V lost 5 bases and J lost 3 bases. This CDR3 is CASSAGLANYEQYF. In DNA form, the CDR3 reads TGTGCCAGCAGTGCGGGACTAGCGAACTACGAGCAGTACTTC.

V usage is TRBV7-9 and J usage is TRBJ2-1; 9 bases map to TRBD1. Trimming took 7 bases from V and 8 from J; bases not matched to a gene: 15. Per the germline V gene, CDR1 is SEHNR and CDR2 is FQNEAQ (reference sequence). The CDR3 totals 16 residues. CDR3 sequence reads: CASNKLWTGDRYEQFF. The CDR3 nucleotides read TGTGCCAGCAACAAACTTTGGACAGGGGACAGATATGAGCAGTTCTTC.

The V and J genes are TRBV3-1 (or the pseudogene TRBV3-2) and TRBJ2-1, with TRBD2 matching 14 bases. V lost 0 bases, J lost 10 bases, and 11 bases stayed unmatched. CDR3 length equals 18 residues. Looked up from germline, CDR1 is LGHDT and CDR2 is YNNKEL (reference sequence). CDR3 nucleotide sequence: TGTGCCAGCAGCCAAGATCGATCGGGGACTAGCGGGGGCAAAGAGCAGTTCTTC. It codes for CASSQDRSGTSGGKEQFF.

This chain connects TRBV7-2 to TRBJ2-2; 14 nucleotides agree with TRBD2. This CDR3 contains 16 residues. Germline values: CDR1 SGHTA, CDR2 FQGNSA. Germline trimming cut 5 bases from V and 7 bases from J; bases unmatched to any gene: 6. The CDR3 DNA follows: TGTGCCAGCAGCGGACTAGCGGGAGGATCTGGCGGGGAGCTGTTTTTT. Translation gives CASSGLAGGSGGELFF.

This chain links TRBV7-9 with TRBJ2-5; 7 bases match TRBD2. In germline, CDR1 is SEHNR, CDR2 FQNEAQ (reference sequence). The CDR3 is 15 residues long. V was pared by 7 bases and J by 5 bases, with 13 bases of the junction left unmatched. The CDR3 DNA is TGTGCCAGCACCCTTATGGGGGGAGGGGTCGAGACCCAGTACTTC. Translated: CASTLMGGGVETQYF.

CDR3 DNA sequence: TGTGCCACCCAGGGGGACAGGGACGGAAACACCATATATTTT. This translates into CATQGDRDGNTIYF. The V and J genes are TRBV5-6 and TRBJ1-3; 9 bases match TRBD1. Losses at the gene ends were 9 bases for V and 4 bases for J; bases not matched to a gene: 8. This CDR3 has 14 residues. Germline V lookup: CDR1 SGHDT, CDR2 YYEEEE.

This rearrangement joins TRBV5-4 to TRBJ2-1; maybe TRBD2 (6 bases). Trimming took 5 bases from V and 5 from J, leaving 20 bases between them. The CDR3 is 16 residues long. Germline CDR1 reads SGHNT; CDR2 reads YYREEE (reference sequence). The CDR3 sequence: CASSPMGRAGNNEQFF. CDR3 nucleotide sequence: TGTGCCAGCAGTCCGATGGGCAGAGCGGGCAACAATGAGCAGTTCTTC.

This clone has ten or more counts. This sequence joins TRBV29-1 and TRBJ1-5; tentative D call: TRBD1 (6 bases). This CDR3 is 12 amino acids long. CDR1 is SQVTM and CDR2 is ANQGSEA in the germline V gene. Trimming left V 6 bases short and J 5 bases short, with 11 bases between. The CDR3 sequence is CSVMDSDQPQHF. Here the CDR3 DNA reads TGCAGCGTCATGGACAGCGATCAGCCCCAGCATTTT.

The chain combines TRBV3-1 (or the pseudogene TRBV3-2) with TRBJ1-2, with 8 nucleotides matching TRBD1. This CDR3 region has 13 residues. V dropped 4 bases and J dropped 4; count of bases not matched to a gene: 2. Germline CDR1 and CDR2: LGHDT and YNNKEL (reference sequence). The chain's CDR3 is CASSPRGLYGYTF. The CDR3, as DNA: TGTGCCAGCAGCCCCAGGGGGCTCTATGGCTACACCTTC.

V gene TRBV4-1 combines with J gene TRBJ2-1, with a possible D match to TRBD2 (6 bases). Per the germline V gene, CDR1 is MGHRA and CDR2 is YSYEKL. V lost 0 bases and J 0 bases, leaving 12 bases between the germline ends. The CDR3 loop spans 17 amino acids. The chain's CDR3 is CASSQDGGTLSYNEQFF. The CDR3 bases are TGCGCCAGCAGCCAAGATGGGGGGACCCTCTCCTACAATGAGCAGTTCTTC.

The genes are TRBV27 and TRBJ2-1; tentatively, D is TRBD2 (6 bases). Between the trimmed V and J ends, which lost 6 bases and 0 bases, there was a span of 15 bases. The CDR3 length is 16 residues. Germline V lookup: CDR1 MNHEY, CDR2 SMNVEV (reference sequence). CDR3 bases: TGTGCCAGCAGACCCCCCGTAGCGGCCTCCTACAATGAGCAGTTCTTC. This encodes CASRPPVAASYNEQFF.

The chain employs TRBV5-4 and TRBJ2-2; D unclear. The CDR3 is 13 amino acids. CDR1 and CDR2 from the germline V gene are SGHNT and YYREEE (reference sequence). V lost 0 bases and J 5 bases, leaving 5 bases between the germline ends. CDR3 coding DNA: TGTGCCAGCAGCTTGGACATAACCGGGGAGCTGTTTTTT. It encodes CASSLDITGELFF.

The chain is built from TRBV6-5 and TRBJ1-3, with D uncertain. Germline V lookup: CDR1 MNHEY, CDR2 SVGAGI. This CDR3 comprises 14 residues. The V end was cut by 7 bases, the J end by 3 bases, with 13 bases between. CDR3 sequence: CASKTGSRGNTIYF. The CDR3 DNA follows: TGTGCCAGCAAGACCGGGTCCCGTGGAAACACCATATATTTT.